This TCR beta chain derives from a study of regulatory T cells in long-lasting Graves disease. Only a few counts were recorded for this clonotype. Stated time point: newly diagnosed GD, antithyroid drugs for less than 3 months. RNA isolated from PBMCs was used to make the TCR library. Construction of TCR beta libraries relied on iRepertoire HTBI primers and on Arm-PCR targeting CDR3 regions. TCRdb passed the multiplex PCR reads through MiXCR, listing each CDR3 protein once. The table records 450,000 to 600,000 distinct CDR3 sequences, about 13% of them present only once. With 5 bases removed from V and 4 bases from J, the gap between germline ends came to 14 bases. The CDR3 is 14 residues long. CDR1 and CDR2 from the germline V gene are MNHNS and SASEGT. The sample also formed part of further work on T cells in Graves' hyperthyroidism and ophthalmopathy.

The receptor was isolated from a man aged 30 to 45 with Graves disease. Sequences were derived from peripheral blood mononuclear cells (PBMCs), sampled at new diagnosis, from a patient treated with antithyroid drugs. The genes are TRBV6-1 and TRBJ1-2; unclear D gene. DNA of the CDR3: TGTGCCAGCAGTCTTCAGGTGCTAGGCTATGGCTACACCTTC. It encodes CASSLQVLGYGYTF.